The 8 T cell receptor beta chains presented below share a single source sample, sequenced in a study of T cell repertoires in cytomegalovirus infection. TCRdb re-called the reads through MiXCR, storing one row per CDR3 protein. The profile shows approximately 290,000 distinct CDR3 sequences, roughly a quarter of them singletons. Sequences were obtained from PBMCs. All receptors come from a human donor in good health (CMV status not recorded). Some clones in this sample may be carry-over from other donors' samples.

Regarding this clonotype: A read error may explain this, as a much larger clone is one base away. The chain is built from TRBV7-3 and TRBJ1-5, with D perhaps matching TRBD1 (6 bases). Germline CDR1 SGHTA, CDR2 FQGTGA. Trimming removed 5 bases from V and 5 bases from J, with 16 bases in between. The CDR3 is made up of 15 amino acids. In nucleotides, the CDR3 is TGTGCCAGCAGCGTAGGACAGAATTGGGATCAGCCCCAGCATTTT. This translates into CASSVGQNWDQPQHF.

To note about this clonotype: A much larger clone lies a single base off, so this may be a read error. The chain links TRBV7-4 to TRBJ2-6; TRBD2 is a possible D gene (5 bases). The CDR3 spans 17 residues. In germline, CDR1 is SGHVT, CDR2 SQSDAQ. In DNA, the CDR3 is TGTGCCAGCATCATCGGACCTAGCTTATCTGGGACCAACGTCCTGACTTTC. It encodes CASIIGPSLSGTNVLTF.

The table lists this clonotype with a count of one. The rearrangement joins TRBV20-1 to TRBJ2-5; D perhaps matches TRBD2 (6 bases). Germline CDR1 and CDR2: DFQATT and SNEGSKA (reference sequence). Trimming stripped 0 bases from V and 6 bases from J, with 14 bases between. The CDR3 sequence is 14 residues long. CDR3 DNA: TGCAGTGCTAGAGATTGGCCGGGGGAGCAGACCCAGTACTTC. Protein: CSARDWPGEQTQYF.

This clonotype has ten or more counts. The chain links TRBV14 to TRBJ2-1; 8 positions agree with TRBD1. From germline, CDR1 is SGHDN and CDR2 FVKESK. The trim removed 2 bases at V and 4 bases at J, leaving 4 bases unmatched. The CDR3 has 15 amino acids. The CDR3: CASSQQGAGYNEQFF. CDR3 nucleotide sequence: TGTGCCAGCAGCCAACAGGGGGCGGGGTACAATGAGCAGTTCTTC. Variable domain in full (rest from reference TRBV14 and TRBJ2-1): EAGVTQFPSHSVIEKGQTVTLRCDPISGHDNLYWYRRVMGKEIKFLLHFVKESKQDESGMPNNRFLAERTGGTYSTLKVQPAELEDSGVYFCASSQQGAGYNEQFFGPGTRLTVL.

The CDR3 spells CASSTELNTEAFF. The DNA for the CDR3 is TGTGCCAGCAGTACGGAATTGAACACTGAAGCTTTCTTT. The J gene is TRBJ1-1, the V gene TRBV2, with D unclear. V was pared by 5 bases and J by 0 bases, with 7 bases between. From germline, CDR1 is SNHLY and CDR2 FYNNEI. The CDR3 is 13 amino acids.

The chain couples TRBV15 to TRBJ2-2; D call uncertain. The germline V gene has CDR1 LNHNV and CDR2 YYDKDF (reference sequence). This CDR3 spans 17 amino acids. V gave up 0 bases and J gave up 5 bases, with 16 bases separating them. The CDR3 is CATSRDLWSSRTGELFF. CDR3 DNA sequence: TGTGCCACCAGCAGAGATCTTTGGTCTAGTAGGACCGGGGAGCTGTTTTTT.

This chain connects TRBV6-1 to TRBJ2-1, with 8 bases that match TRBD2. Trimming at V came to 0 bases and at J to 10 bases, leaving 5 bases not matched to a gene. This CDR3 is 14 amino acids long. The germline gives CDR1 MNHNS, CDR2 SASEGT. DNA for the CDR3: TGTGCCAGCAGTGAAGCGGGACTAGTGAGCGAGCAGTTCTTC. It specifies CASSEAGLVSEQFF.

This clonotype was found a few times. The rearrangement uses TRBV7-9 and TRBJ1-3, with 7 bases identical to TRBD1. From germline, CDR1 is SEHNR and CDR2 FQNEAQ (reference sequence). This CDR3 region has 12 residues. J gave up 10 bases and V 5 bases, and 5 bases lay outside the gene matches. This CDR3 is CASSDRVQTIYF. The CDR3, as DNA: TGTGCCAGCAGCGACAGGGTTCAAACCATATATTTT.